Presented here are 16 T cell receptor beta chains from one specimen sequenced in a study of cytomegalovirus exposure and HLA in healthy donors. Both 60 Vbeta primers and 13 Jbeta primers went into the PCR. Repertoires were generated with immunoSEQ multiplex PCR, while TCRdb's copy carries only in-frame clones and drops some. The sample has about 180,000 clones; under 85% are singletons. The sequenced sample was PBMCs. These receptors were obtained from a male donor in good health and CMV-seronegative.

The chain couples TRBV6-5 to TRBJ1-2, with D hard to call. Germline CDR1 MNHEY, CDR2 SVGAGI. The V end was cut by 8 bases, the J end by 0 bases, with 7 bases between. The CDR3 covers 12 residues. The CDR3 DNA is TGTGCCAGCCGGAGAGCTAACTATGGCTACACCTTC. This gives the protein CASRRANYGYTF.

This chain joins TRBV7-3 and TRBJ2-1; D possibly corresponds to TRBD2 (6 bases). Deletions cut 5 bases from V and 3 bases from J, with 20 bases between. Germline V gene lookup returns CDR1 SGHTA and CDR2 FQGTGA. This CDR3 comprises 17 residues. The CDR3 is CASSMGPPGVIYNEQFF. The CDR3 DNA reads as TGTGCCAGCAGCATGGGGCCTCCGGGAGTTATCTACAATGAGCAGTTCTTC.

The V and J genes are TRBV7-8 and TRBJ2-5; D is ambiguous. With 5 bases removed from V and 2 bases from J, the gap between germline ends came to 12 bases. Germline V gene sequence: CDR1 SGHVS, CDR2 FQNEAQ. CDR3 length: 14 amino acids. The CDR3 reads CASSLPPGQETQYF. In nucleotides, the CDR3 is TGTGCCAGCAGCCTCCCCCCAGGTCAAGAGACCCAGTACTTC.

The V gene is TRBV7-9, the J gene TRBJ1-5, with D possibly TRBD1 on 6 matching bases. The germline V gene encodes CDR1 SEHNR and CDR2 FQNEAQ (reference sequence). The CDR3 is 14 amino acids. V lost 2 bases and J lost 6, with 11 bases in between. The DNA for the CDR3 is TGTGCCAGCAGCTTAACGGCAGGGGCTCAGCCCCAGCATTTT. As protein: CASSLTAGAQPQHF.

The CDR3 DNA follows: TGTGCCAGCAGTTTATCTGGGAGAGGACGGTCCTACAATGAGCAGTTCTTC. This codes for CASSLSGRGRSYNEQFF. The rearrangement uses TRBV27 and TRBJ2-1; weak D call: TRBD2 (5 bases). The germline V gene has CDR1 MNHEY and CDR2 SMNVEV (reference sequence). This CDR3 comprises 17 residues. V lost 0 bases and J 1 base, leaving 13 bases between the germline ends.

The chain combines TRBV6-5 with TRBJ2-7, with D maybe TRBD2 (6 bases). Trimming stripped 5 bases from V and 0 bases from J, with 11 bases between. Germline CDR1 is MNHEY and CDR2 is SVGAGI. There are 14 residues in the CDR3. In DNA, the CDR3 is TGTGCCAGCAGTCCCCTAGCGTCCTCCTACGAGCAGTACTTC. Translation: CASSPLASSYEQYF.

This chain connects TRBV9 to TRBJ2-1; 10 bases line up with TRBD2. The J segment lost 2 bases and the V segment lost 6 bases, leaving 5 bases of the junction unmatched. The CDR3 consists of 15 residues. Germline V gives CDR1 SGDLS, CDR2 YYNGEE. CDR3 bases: TGTGCCAGCAACGAAGCGGGAGGGCCCTACAATGAGCAGTTCTTC. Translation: CASNEAGGPYNEQFF.

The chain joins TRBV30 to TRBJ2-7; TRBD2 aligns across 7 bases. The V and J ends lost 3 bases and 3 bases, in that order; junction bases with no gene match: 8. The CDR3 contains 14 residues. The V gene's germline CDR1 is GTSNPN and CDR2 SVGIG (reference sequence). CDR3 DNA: TGTGCCTGGAGCTCTAGCGGAGCAGTCTACGAGCAGTACTTC. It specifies CAWSSSGAVYEQYF. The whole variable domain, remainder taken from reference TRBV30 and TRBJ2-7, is SQTIHQWPATLVQPVGSPLSLECTVEGTSNPNLYWYRQAAGRGLQLLFYSVGIGQISSEVPQNLSASRPQDRQFILSSKKLLLSDSGFYLCAWSSSGAVYEQYFGPGTRLTVT.

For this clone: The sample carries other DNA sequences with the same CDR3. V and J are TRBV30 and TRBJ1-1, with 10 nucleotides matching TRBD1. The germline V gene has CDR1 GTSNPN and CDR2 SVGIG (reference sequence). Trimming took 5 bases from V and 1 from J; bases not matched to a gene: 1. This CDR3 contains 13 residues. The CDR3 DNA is TGTGCCTGGGGGGACAGGGGGAACACTGAAGCTTTCTTT. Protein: CAWGDRGNTEAFF.

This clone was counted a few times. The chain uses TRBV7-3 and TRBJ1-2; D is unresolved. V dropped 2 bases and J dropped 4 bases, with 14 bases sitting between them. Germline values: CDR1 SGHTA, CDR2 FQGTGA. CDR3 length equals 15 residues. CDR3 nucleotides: TGTGCCAGCAGCTTAGGACTCACCTCGGGCTATGGCTACACCTTC. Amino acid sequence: CASSLGLTSGYGYTF. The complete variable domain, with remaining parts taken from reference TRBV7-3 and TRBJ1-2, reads GAGVSQTPSNKVTEKGKYVELRCDPISGHTALYWYRQSLGQGPEFLIYFQGTGAADDSGLPNDRFFAVRPEGSVSTLKIQRTERGDSAVYLCASSLGLTSGYGYTFGSGTRLTVV.

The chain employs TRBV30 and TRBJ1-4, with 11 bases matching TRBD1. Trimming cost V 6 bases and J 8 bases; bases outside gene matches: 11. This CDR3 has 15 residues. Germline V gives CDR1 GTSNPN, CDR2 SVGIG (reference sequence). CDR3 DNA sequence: TGTGCCTGTTCCCGGATGGGGACAGGGGGAGAAAAACTGTTTTTT. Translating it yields CACSRMGTGGEKLFF.

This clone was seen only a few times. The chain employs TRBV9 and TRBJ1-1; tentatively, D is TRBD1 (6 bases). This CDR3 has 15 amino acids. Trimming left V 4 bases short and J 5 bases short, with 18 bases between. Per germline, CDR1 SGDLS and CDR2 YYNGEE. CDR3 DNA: TGTGCCAGCAGCTTTACAGGGAAGGTGGGGACTGAAGCTTTCTTT. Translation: CASSFTGKVGTEAFF. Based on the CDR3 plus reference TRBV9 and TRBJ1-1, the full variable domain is DSGVTQTPKHLITATGQRVTLRCSPRSGDLSVYWYQQSLDQGLQFLIQYYNGEERAKGNILERFSAQQFPDLHSELNLSSLELGDSALYFCASSFTGKVGTEAFFGQGTRLTVV.

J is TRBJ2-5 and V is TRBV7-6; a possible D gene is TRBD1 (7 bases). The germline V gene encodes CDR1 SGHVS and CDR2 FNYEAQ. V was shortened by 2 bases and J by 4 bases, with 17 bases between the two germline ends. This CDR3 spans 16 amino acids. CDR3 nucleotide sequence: TGTGCCAGCAGCTTACAGGGGGGCAGCTACGGAGAGACCCAGTACTTC. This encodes CASSLQGGSYGETQYF.

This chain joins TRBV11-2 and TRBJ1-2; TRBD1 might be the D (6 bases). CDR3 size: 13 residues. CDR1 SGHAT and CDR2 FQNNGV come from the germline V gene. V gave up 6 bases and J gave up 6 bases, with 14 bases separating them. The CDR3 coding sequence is TGTGCCAGCAGTCTCGGGGGGCGGGATGGCTACACCTTC. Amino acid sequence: CASSLGGRDGYTF. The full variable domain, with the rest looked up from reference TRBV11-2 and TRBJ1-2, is EAGVAQSPRYKIIEKRQSVAFWCNPISGHATLYWYQQILGQGPKLLIQFQNNGVVDDSQLPKDRFSAERLKGVDSTLKIQPAKLEDSAVYLCASSLGGRDGYTFGSGTRLTVV.

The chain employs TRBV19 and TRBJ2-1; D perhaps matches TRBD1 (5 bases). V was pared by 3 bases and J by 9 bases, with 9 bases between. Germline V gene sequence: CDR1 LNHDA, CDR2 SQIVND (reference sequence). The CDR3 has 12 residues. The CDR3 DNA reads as TGTGCCAGTAGTATCGGCCAGGGTGAGCAGTTCTTC. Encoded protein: CASSIGQGEQFF. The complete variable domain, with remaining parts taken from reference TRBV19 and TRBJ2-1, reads DGGITQSPKYLFRKEGQNVTLSCEQNLNHDAMYWYRQDPGQGLRLIYYSQIVNDFQKGDIAEGYSVSREKKESFPLTVTSAQKNPTAFYLCASSIGQGEQFFGPGTRLTVL.

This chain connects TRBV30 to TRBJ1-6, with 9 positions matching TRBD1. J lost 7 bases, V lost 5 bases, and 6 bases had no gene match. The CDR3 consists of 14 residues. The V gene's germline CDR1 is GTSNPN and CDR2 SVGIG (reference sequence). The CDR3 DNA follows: TGTGCCTGGGGGACAGGGTACGGGAATTCACCCCTCCACTTT. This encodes CAWGTGYGNSPLHF.